Given below is one TCR beta chain in context. V was pared by 4 bases and J by 0 bases, with 7 bases of the junction left unmatched. CDR1 is SGHNT and CDR2 is YYREEE in the germline V gene (reference sequence). CDR3 length: 15 residues. The assay was immunoSEQ multiplex PCR, and TCRdb's table has in-frame clones only and misses some. The sample carries some 94,000 clones, about 95% recorded once. The data are from a study of technical replicates of blood from four donors. The origin of this receptor is a human donor in good health. V is TRBV5-4 and J is TRBJ2-7, with 7 bases matching TRBD2. Source material: T cells isolated from PBMCs. The CDR3 nucleotides are TGTGCCAGCAGCCCCGCTAGCGGTAACTCCTACGAGCAGTACTTC. Protein product: CASSPASGNSYEQYF. Supplemented by reference TRBV5-4 and TRBJ2-7, the full variable domain reads ETGVTQSPTHLIKTRGQQVTLRCSSQSGHNTVSWYQQALGQGPQFIFQYYREEENGRGNFPPRFSGLQFPNYSSELNVNALELDDSALYLCASSPASGNSYEQYFGPGTRLTVT.